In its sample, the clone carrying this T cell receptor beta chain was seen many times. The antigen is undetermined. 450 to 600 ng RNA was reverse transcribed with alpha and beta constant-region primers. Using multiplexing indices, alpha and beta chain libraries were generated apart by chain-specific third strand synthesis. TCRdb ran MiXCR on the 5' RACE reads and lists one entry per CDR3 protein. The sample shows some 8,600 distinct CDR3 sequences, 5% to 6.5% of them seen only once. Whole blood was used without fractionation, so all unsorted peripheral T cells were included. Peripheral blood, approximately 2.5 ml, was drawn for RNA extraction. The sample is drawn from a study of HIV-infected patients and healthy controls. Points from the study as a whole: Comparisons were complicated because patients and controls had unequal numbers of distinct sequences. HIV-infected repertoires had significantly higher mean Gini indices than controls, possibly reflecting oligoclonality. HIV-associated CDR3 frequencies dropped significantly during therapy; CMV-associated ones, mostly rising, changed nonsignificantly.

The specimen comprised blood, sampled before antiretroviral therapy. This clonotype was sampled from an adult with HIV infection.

In nucleotides, the CDR3 is TGTGCCAGCAGTGAAGAGGGGACGCGCAATGAGCAGTTCTTC. Translating gives CASSEEGTRNEQFF. The chain links TRBV2 to TRBJ2-1, with D possibly called TRBD1 or TRBD2 (5 bases each). V shed 1 base and J shed 6 bases, with 10 bases lying between them. This CDR3 is built from 14 residues. Germline V gene data show CDR1 as SNHLY and CDR2 as FYNNEI.